Each of the 6 T cell receptor beta chains below was sequenced from the same sample in a study of beta chain features in type 1 diabetes. The whole isolated RNA underwent reverse transcription, so sequencing captured expressed TCRB transcripts. Sequenced by immunoSEQ multiplex PCR; TCRdb stores in-frame clones only, minus some. The sample holds about 370,000 clones; about 15% are singletons and the top ten take 0.019%. Sequencing was carried out using naive CD4+ T cells from blood. The receptors were sampled from a woman in her late teens or twenties in good health.

The rearrangement links TRBV6-5 to TRBJ1-2; no reliable D call. The germline gives CDR1 MNHEY, CDR2 SVGAGI. V was clipped by 3 bases and J by 6 bases, with 20 bases between them. The length of the CDR3 is 16 residues. The CDR3 is CASSYLAQHNPHGYTF. In DNA form, the CDR3 reads TGTGCCAGCAGTTATCTCGCACAGCACAATCCCCATGGCTACACCTTC.

The V gene is TRBV7-2, the J gene TRBJ2-7; 7 nucleotides line up with TRBD1. The CDR3 is 14 amino acids. CDR1 SGHTA and CDR2 FQGNSA come from the germline V gene. V shed 5 bases, J shed 6 bases, and the junction held 10 bases outside the gene matches. The DNA for the CDR3 is TGTGCCAGCAGCCGGGGCGACAGGGCGGGCGAGCAGTACTTC. It codes for CASSRGDRAGEQYF.

The V and J genes are TRBV9 and TRBJ2-3; a possible D gene is TRBD2 (5 bases). V dropped 2 bases and J dropped 4 bases, with 11 bases sitting between them. This CDR3 spans 14 amino acids. Germline values: CDR1 SGDLS, CDR2 YYNGEE. The CDR3 here is CASSVVGIADTQYF. As DNA, the CDR3 is TGTGCCAGCAGCGTTGTCGGGATTGCAGATACGCAGTATTTT. The full variable domain, completed using reference TRBV9 and TRBJ2-3, is DSGVTQTPKHLITATGQRVTLRCSPRSGDLSVYWYQQSLDQGLQFLIQYYNGEERAKGNILERFSAQQFPDLHSELNLSSLELGDSALYFCASSVVGIADTQYFGPGTRLTVL.

The table lists this clone with a few counts. The J gene is TRBJ2-1, the V gene TRBV29-1; D unclear. The CDR3 consists of 14 residues. Per the germline V gene, CDR1 is SQVTM and CDR2 is ANQGSEA. Trimming stripped 5 bases from V and 5 bases from J, with 16 bases between. The CDR3 bases are TGCAGCGTTTCTGCTGAAAGCCTGGACAATGAGCAGTTCTTC. Amino acid sequence: CSVSAESLDNEQFF.

Only a few counts were recorded for this clone. The chain employs TRBV4-1 and TRBJ2-5; 8 bases match TRBD1. Germline CDR1 reads MGHRA; CDR2 reads YSYEKL. V lost 0 bases, J lost 5 bases, and 8 bases stayed unmatched. CDR3 length: 16 amino acids. CDR3 nucleotide sequence: TGCGCCAGCAGCCAAGATTACAGGGGGGCGGAGGAGACCCAGTACTTC. It translates to CASSQDYRGAEETQYF.

This clone appeared a few times. The chain uses TRBV29-1 and TRBJ2-7, with 8 bases identical to TRBD2. Per the germline V gene, CDR1 is SQVTM and CDR2 is ANQGSEA. The CDR3 runs to 14 residues. The J segment lost 1 base and the V segment lost 5 bases, leaving 7 bases of the junction unmatched. The CDR3 sequence is CSVSLGGASYEQYF. Written as DNA, the CDR3 is TGCAGCGTTTCTCTCGGGGGGGCTTCCTACGAGCAGTACTTC.